The sequence of this T cell receptor (beta chain) was determined in a study of blood T cell repertoires in COVID-19. Study information: Sites in the United States, Italy and Spain provided acute and convalescent COVID-19 samples. PBMCs, B-cell-depleted T cells, or T cells were the source of the cDNA or gDNA that made up the material.

How the authors handled the data: Estimation of nucleated cell counts was performed using reference gene primer amplification. TCRdb's copy holds only in-frame clones and misses some; the assay was immunoSEQ multiplex PCR. For V, J and clone size, that table is used; D and trimming come from the DNA. The table lists some 96,000 clones, around nine tenths of them singletons. The CDR3 has 13 residues. From germline, CDR1 is LNHDA and CDR2 SQIVND (reference sequence). V shed 5 bases and J 3 bases; nucleotides not matched to a gene: 3. Sequencing was carried out using peripheral blood. The chain carries TRBV19 and TRBJ1-2, with 7 bases fitting TRBD1. The receptor was derived from an elderly man with acute or convalescent COVID-19. The CDR3 region has the DNA TGTGCCAGTAGTGAGGGACAGCACTATGGCTACACCTTC. Translated: CASSEGQHYGYTF.